The 12 T cell receptor beta chains below were found in one sample sequenced in a study. One entry per CDR3 protein, called by TCRdb with MiXCR from the 5' RACE reads. The sample includes about 40,000 distinct CDR3 sequences, over 15% of them seen just once. The sample consisted of naive CD4+ T cells sorted from a lymph node. The subset here: naive CD4+ T cells, CD4+CD45RA+CD25-. These receptors all come from a female donor with breast cancer.

This clonotype was seen a handful of times. V usage is TRBV20-1 and J usage is TRBJ2-1; 8 positions agree with TRBD2. Germline loops: CDR1 DFQATT, CDR2 SNEGSKA (reference sequence). The CDR3 is 15 residues long. Trimming removed 3 bases from V and 7 bases from J; junction bases left unmatched: 11. The CDR3 reads CSASSPAGVKNEQFF. DNA of the CDR3: TGCAGTGCTAGTAGTCCAGCGGGAGTGAAGAATGAGCAGTTCTTC.

This chain links TRBV5-6 with TRBJ2-3; D gene ambiguous. CDR1 and CDR2 (germline): SGHDT, YYEEEE. CDR3 length: 17 residues. Between the trimmed V and J ends, which lost 4 bases and 4 bases, there was a span of 22 bases. The chain's CDR3 is CASSRIKGRPAADTQYF. Here the CDR3 DNA reads TGTGCCAGCAGCCGAATAAAGGGCCGACCCGCGGCAGATACGCAGTATTTT.

This clonotype was detected many times. The V gene is TRBV6-5, the J gene TRBJ2-1; 9 bases map to TRBD2. The CDR3 sequence is 17 residues long. The V segment lost 0 bases and the J segment 8 bases; nucleotides outside the gene matches: 11. Germline V gene sequence: CDR1 MNHEY, CDR2 SVGAGI. The CDR3 here is CASSYSMREGGVDEQFF. The CDR3 DNA follows: TGTGCCAGCAGTTACTCCATGCGGGAGGGGGGTGTCGATGAGCAGTTCTTC.

At least ten counts were recorded for this clonotype. The chain is built from TRBV20-1 and TRBJ2-3; TRBD2 matches 11 bases. V shed 4 bases and J 0 bases; nucleotides not matched to a gene: 15. Germline CDR1 reads DFQATT; CDR2 reads SNEGSKA (reference sequence). CDR3 size: 19 residues. CDR3 residues: CSATIAGGPPQPSTDTQYF. The DNA for the CDR3 is TGCAGTGCTACAATAGCGGGAGGGCCACCTCAACCTAGCACAGATACGCAGTATTTT.

This chain connects TRBV3-1 to TRBJ2-2, with D perhaps TRBD2 (5 bases). Trimming cost V 4 bases and J 9 bases, with 9 bases left between them. In germline, CDR1 is LGHDT, CDR2 YNNKEL (reference sequence). This CDR3 contains 12 residues. The CDR3 sequence: CASSLGGRELFF. The DNA for the CDR3 is TGTGCCAGCAGCCTCGGAGGCCGGGAGCTGTTTTTT.

This clonotype was detected ten times or more. The rearrangement uses TRBV7-2 and TRBJ2-1; 8 bases fit TRBD2. Germline V CDR1 and CDR2: SGHTA, FQGNSA. Unmatched junction bases numbered 8, after V lost 5 bases and J lost 5 bases. The CDR3 has 15 residues. The chain's CDR3 is CASSPVTSGHNEQFF. CDR3 coding DNA: TGTGCCAGCAGCCCCGTAACTAGCGGCCACAATGAGCAGTTCTTC.

This clonotype was recorded many times. The V and J genes are TRBV12-3 or TRBV12-4 and TRBJ1-1, with 7 bases that match TRBD1. Trimming at V came to 5 bases and at J to 0 bases, leaving 9 bases not matched to a gene. This CDR3 comprises 16 residues. The chain's CDR3 is CASSPPRTGMNTEAFF. In nucleotides, the CDR3 is TGTGCCAGCAGTCCACCCCGGACAGGCATGAACACTGAAGCTTTCTTT.

This clonotype has only a few counts. CDR3 bases: TGTGCCAGCAGTGAACGAGGTAGAGACAGGGGATCAGATACGCAGTATTTT. As protein: CASSERGRDRGSDTQYF. V gene TRBV6-1 combines with J gene TRBJ2-3; 8 bases are shared with TRBD1. The V segment lost 2 bases and the J segment 4 bases; nucleotides outside the gene matches: 11. Germline lookup yields CDR1 MNHNS and CDR2 SASEGT. The CDR3 covers 17 residues.

This clonotype occurred many times. The rearrangement uses TRBV5-1 and TRBJ1-2, with a weak D call TRBD1 (5 bases). Germline-derived CDR1 and CDR2 are SGHRS and YFSETQ. The CDR3 is 16 amino acids. Deletions cut 4 bases from V and 7 bases from J, with 23 bases between. The CDR3 coding sequence is TGCGCCAGCAGCCAGACGGGACTCTTCCAAGGCGGTGGCTACACCTTC. Protein sequence: CASSQTGLFQGGGYTF.

This clonotype was seen repeatedly, ten times or more. The gene calls are TRBV29-1 and TRBJ2-1; D unresolved. V was shortened by 0 bases and J by 5 bases, with 8 bases between the two germline ends. The germline V gene has CDR1 SQVTM and CDR2 ANQGSEA. CDR3 length: 13 amino acids. CDR3 sequence reads: CSVEDWQNNEQFF. In nucleotides, the CDR3 is TGCAGCGTTGAAGATTGGCAAAACAATGAGCAGTTCTTC.

With respect to this clonotype: A much larger clone is a single base away; this may be a read error. The gene calls are TRBV7-9 and TRBJ2-3; D possibly corresponds to TRBD2 (6 bases). The germline gives CDR1 SEHNR, CDR2 FQNEAQ (reference sequence). V lost 0 bases and J lost 2, with 9 bases in between. The CDR3 is made up of 15 amino acids. The CDR3 region is CASSLAGGTTDTQYF. DNA of the CDR3: TGTGCCAGCAGCTTAGCAGGAGGGACCACAGATACGCAGTATTTT.

The chain links TRBV12-3 or TRBV12-4 to TRBJ2-1, with 10 bases that match TRBD2. Trimming cost V 6 bases and J 11 bases; bases outside gene matches: 16. There are 16 residues in the CDR3. The DNA for the CDR3 is TGTGCCAGCAGGTTCGGCCAGCGGGGGGGCCGGGGGCAGCAGTTCTTC. This gives the protein CASRFGQRGGRGQQFF.